Each of the 23 T cell receptor beta chains below was sequenced from the same sample in a study of identical twins. TCRdb passed the 5' RACE reads through MiXCR, listing each CDR3 protein once. Seen here are roughly 630,000 distinct CDR3 sequences, around 7.5% observed once, and the top ten hold less than 2%. The data also belong to a second study, concerning yellow fever vaccine responses in identical twins.

The sample consisted of PBMCs. These receptors were collected from a woman under 30 in good health.

In its sample, this clonotype was seen many times. The rearrangement links TRBV10-3 to TRBJ1-5; D is unresolved. The germline V and J ends were trimmed by 0 bases and 0 bases, with 9 bases remaining between them. In germline, CDR1 is ENHRY, CDR2 SYGVKD. The CDR3 runs to 16 residues. This CDR3 reads CAISESSEYSNQPQHF. DNA of the CDR3: TGTGCCATCAGTGAGTCGAGCGAGTATAGCAATCAGCCCCAGCATTTT.

This clonotype was counted between two and nine times. V gene TRBV10-2 combines with J gene TRBJ2-3, with D possibly matching TRBD1 (6 bases). The length of the CDR3 is 16 residues. With 4 bases removed from V and 1 base from J, the gap between germline ends came to 15 bases. Germline-derived CDR1 and CDR2 are WSHSY and SAAADI. The CDR3 protein is CASSGRSGHGTDTQYF. CDR3 DNA sequence: TGCGCCAGCAGTGGGCGATCGGGACACGGCACAGATACGCAGTATTTT.

Many counts were recorded for this clonotype. This chain uses TRBV15 with TRBJ2-2, with D unclear. CDR3 size: 14 residues. Trimming removed 1 base at V and 5 bases at J, with 8 bases between. Germline V CDR1 and CDR2: LNHNV, YYDKDF (reference sequence). The CDR3: CATSRVPGTGELFF. For the CDR3, the DNA is TGTGCCACCAGCAGAGTACCCGGAACCGGGGAGCTGTTTTTT. Looking up the rest from reference TRBV15 and TRBJ2-2 gives the full variable domain: DAMVIQNPRYQVTQFGKPVTLSCSQTLNHNVMYWYQQKSSQAPKLLFHYYDKDFNNEADTPDNFQSRRPNTSFCFLDIRSPGLGDTAMYLCATSRVPGTGELFFGEGSRLTVL.

This clonotype was observed a handful of times. The genes are TRBV10-3 and TRBJ2-2, with D possibly TRBD1 on 5 matching bases. The V gene's germline CDR1 is ENHRY and CDR2 SYGVKD. The V end lost 10 bases, the J end lost 1 base, and 7 bases lay between the germline ends. This CDR3 has 12 amino acids. CDR3 protein: CANQGNTGELFF. The CDR3 region has the DNA TGTGCCAACCAGGGGAACACCGGGGAGCTGTTTTTT.

There are a few counts of this clonotype. The V call is TRBV6-1, the J call TRBJ1-1; D might be TRBD1 (5 bases). CDR3 length: 15 amino acids. Trimming shortened V by 6 bases and J by 3 bases, and 17 bases separated the two germline ends. Per germline, CDR1 MNHNS and CDR2 SASEGT. The chain's CDR3 is CASRAGSNGYTEAFF. The CDR3, as DNA: TGTGCCAGCAGGGCAGGGAGTAACGGGTACACTGAAGCTTTCTTT.

The genes are TRBV20-1 and TRBJ2-3; 10 nucleotides match TRBD2. CDR1 and CDR2 (germline): DFQATT, SNEGSKA (reference sequence). V gave up 5 bases and J gave up 2 bases; unmatched junction bases: 7. This CDR3 contains 15 residues. The CDR3 coding sequence is TGCAGTGCTCGGGCCGGGACTAGCGTCACAGATACGCAGTATTTT. This encodes CSARAGTSVTDTQYF.

This clonotype has only a few counts. The rearrangement links TRBV25-1 to TRBJ2-2, with D uncertain. The germline V and J ends were trimmed by 3 bases and 6 bases, with 17 bases remaining between them. The length of the CDR3 is 16 residues. Germline V lookup: CDR1 MGHDK, CDR2 SYGVNS. The CDR3 region is CASSDALPGLAGELFF. The CDR3 coding sequence is TGTGCCAGCAGTGATGCCTTGCCCGGGTTGGCCGGGGAGCTGTTTTTT.

This clonotype has only a few counts. V is TRBV3-1 and J is TRBJ2-7, with TRBD2 identical over 8 bases. V lost 0 bases, J lost 3 bases, and 10 bases stayed unmatched. From germline, CDR1 is LGHDT and CDR2 YNNKEL (reference sequence). The CDR3 is made up of 17 amino acids. Written as DNA, the CDR3 is TGTGCCAGCAGCCAAGAGTCGCTAGCGGGCACATTCTACGAGCAGTACTTC. Its protein product is CASSQESLAGTFYEQYF.

This chain uses TRBV11-3 with TRBJ2-1; weak D call: TRBD2 (6 bases). With 3 bases removed from V and 10 bases from J, the gap between germline ends came to 16 bases. Germline CDR1 reads SGHNT; CDR2 reads YENEEA. The CDR3 consists of 14 residues. The CDR3 DNA follows: TGTGCCAGCAGCTTTCATCGGGGGACGGACGAGCAGTTCTTC. This translates into CASSFHRGTDEQFF.

Notes on this clonotype: Germline is not matched at one junction end, which may reflect a read error. This chain connects TRBV15 to TRBJ2-4, with D maybe TRBD2 (6 bases). This CDR3 region has 15 residues. The germline gives CDR1 LNHNV, CDR2 YYDKDF (reference sequence). In DNA form, the CDR3 reads TGTGCCACCAGCAGAGAGGGCGCTAGCGCGGGTTCAGTTAACTTC. It translates to CATSREGASAGSVNF.

This clonotype was counted only a few times. The chain combines TRBV5-6 with TRBJ2-4; a weak D match, TRBD2 (5 bases). The CDR3 totals 16 residues. The germline V and J ends were trimmed by 0 bases and 3 bases, with 13 bases remaining between them. Per germline, CDR1 SGHDT and CDR2 YYEEEE. The CDR3 loop is CASSLGSTGIKNIQYF. CDR3 DNA: TGTGCCAGCAGCTTGGGTTCCACGGGGATCAAAAACATTCAGTACTTC.

This clonotype was observed many times. This chain connects TRBV24-1 to TRBJ2-7; D gene uncertain. The CDR3 is 14 amino acids. Trimming stripped 6 bases from V and 2 bases from J, with 13 bases between. Germline V gene data show CDR1 as KGHDR and CDR2 as SFDVKD. The CDR3 here is CATSRHNNTYEQYF. The CDR3 region has the DNA TGTGCCACCAGTCGACATAACAATACCTACGAGCAGTACTTC.

The table lists this clonotype with many counts. This chain connects TRBV29-1 to TRBJ2-6, with a weak D call TRBD1 (6 bases). Germline V gene lookup returns CDR1 SQVTM and CDR2 ANQGSEA. V shed 5 bases and J shed 0 bases, with 14 bases lying between them. CDR3 size: 16 residues. The CDR3 reads CSVQKGHRSGANVLTF. CDR3 DNA: TGCAGCGTTCAGAAGGGACACCGCTCTGGGGCCAACGTCCTGACTTTC.

The V call is TRBV6-4, the J call TRBJ1-5, with a possible D match to TRBD1 (5 bases). Germline V gene lookup returns CDR1 MRHNA and CDR2 SNTAGT. The V and J ends lost 8 bases and 2 bases respectively, with 19 bases between them. The CDR3 covers 16 residues. The CDR3 is CASRIGTGGRNQPQHF. CDR3 coding DNA: TGTGCCAGCCGGATCGGAACCGGGGGACGCAATCAGCCCCAGCATTTT.

This clonotype turned up a few times. V is TRBV5-1 and J is TRBJ2-5; the D is unclear. The CDR3 is made up of 15 amino acids. CDR1 SGHRS and CDR2 YFSETQ come from the germline V gene. Trimming removed 0 bases at V and 4 bases at J, with 13 bases between. The CDR3 sequence: CASSLAAGRGETQYF. CDR3 nucleotide sequence: TGCGCCAGCAGCTTGGCGGCAGGTAGAGGAGAGACCCAGTACTTC.

This clonotype was counted only a few times. V and J are TRBV7-9 and TRBJ2-1; unclear D gene. V dropped 8 bases and J dropped 4 bases, with 18 bases sitting between them. Germline CDR1 and CDR2: SEHNR and FQNEAQ (reference sequence). The CDR3 is made up of 15 amino acids. Here the CDR3 reads CASGVLGLKYNEQFF. The CDR3 DNA reads as TGTGCCAGCGGCGTCTTAGGCCTCAAATACAATGAGCAGTTCTTC. Using reference TRBV7-9 and TRBJ2-1 for the parts outside the CDR3, the full variable domain is DTGVSQNPRHKITKRGQNVTFRCDPISEHNRLYWYRQTLGQGPEFLTYFQNEAQLEKSRLLSDRFSAERPKGSFSTLEIQRTEQGDSAMYLCASGVLGLKYNEQFFGPGTRLTVL.

The V gene is TRBV5-1, the J gene TRBJ2-2, with D tentatively TRBD2 (6 bases). The CDR3 runs to 13 residues. Looked up from germline, CDR1 is SGHRS and CDR2 is YFSETQ. Trimming pared 4 bases from V and 7 bases from J, leaving 11 bases between. The CDR3 DNA is TGCGCCAGCAGCCACCGGGGAGGCGGGGAGCTGTTTTTT. This encodes CASSHRGGGELFF. Filled out from reference TRBV5-1 and TRBJ2-2, the complete variable domain reads KAGVTQTPRYLIKTRGQQVTLSCSPISGHRSVSWYQQTPGQGLQFLFEYFSETQRNKGNFPGRFSGRQFSNSRSEMNVSTLELGDSALYLCASSHRGGGELFFGEGSRLTVL.

This chain links TRBV28 with TRBJ2-5; the D is unclear. This CDR3 has 13 amino acids. CDR1 is MDHEN and CDR2 is SYDVKM in the germline V gene. V lost 1 base and J 5 bases, leaving 8 bases between the germline ends. CDR3 in DNA: TGTGCCAGCAGTTTATCCATGGTGGAGACCCAGTACTTC. Amino acids: CASSLSMVETQYF.

The gene calls are TRBV6-5 and TRBJ2-7; 8 nucleotides agree with TRBD1. V shed 0 bases, J shed 0 bases, and the junction held 1 base outside the gene matches. The CDR3 spans 15 residues. Germline V gene lookup returns CDR1 MNHEY and CDR2 SVGAGI. CDR3 nucleotide sequence: TGTGCCAGCAGTTACTCGGGACAGGCCTCCTACGAGCAGTACTTC. Its translation: CASSYSGQASYEQYF.

Concerning this clonotype: One junction end disagrees with the germline gene, perhaps due to a read error. This sequence joins TRBV20-1 and TRBJ2-1, with D perhaps matching TRBD1 or TRBD2 (5 bases each). The CDR3 consists of 16 residues. CDR1 is DFQATT, CDR2 SNEGSKA, per germline (reference sequence). The CDR3 coding sequence is TGCTGTGCTAGAGGACCGGGGCAGGGATCCTACAATGAGCAGTTCTTC. Translation: CCARGPGQGSYNEQFF.

This chain links TRBV27 with TRBJ2-7; D is perhaps TRBD2 (5 bases). The CDR3 extends over 13 amino acids. V was trimmed by 3 bases and J by 6 bases, leaving 12 bases between them. Germline V gene lookup returns CDR1 MNHEY and CDR2 SMNVEV (reference sequence). In nucleotides, the CDR3 is TGTGCCAGCAGTTTGCAGGCGGGTCGCGAGCAGTACGTC. Translating it yields CASSLQAGREQYV.

The chain joins TRBV2 to TRBJ2-1; D is perhaps TRBD2 (5 bases). V lost 6 bases to trimming and J lost 5 bases, with 20 bases between them. The CDR3 length is 16 residues. In germline, CDR1 is SNHLY, CDR2 FYNNEI. As DNA, the CDR3 is TGTGCCAGCAGGAGGGAGACTCGGACCACTGACAATGAGCAGTTCTTC. It yields the protein CASRRETRTTDNEQFF.

This clonotype was seen repeatedly, ten times or more. V usage is TRBV6-5 and J usage is TRBJ2-7; 10 nucleotides match TRBD2. The CDR3 has 18 amino acids. Germline V gene data show CDR1 as MNHEY and CDR2 as SVGAGI. After removal of 2 bases from V and 0 bases from J, the junction contained 10 bases not matched to a gene. The CDR3 loop is CASSYRGGLAENSYEQYF. DNA for the CDR3: TGTGCCAGCAGTTACCGCGGCGGACTAGCGGAAAACTCCTACGAGCAGTACTTC.